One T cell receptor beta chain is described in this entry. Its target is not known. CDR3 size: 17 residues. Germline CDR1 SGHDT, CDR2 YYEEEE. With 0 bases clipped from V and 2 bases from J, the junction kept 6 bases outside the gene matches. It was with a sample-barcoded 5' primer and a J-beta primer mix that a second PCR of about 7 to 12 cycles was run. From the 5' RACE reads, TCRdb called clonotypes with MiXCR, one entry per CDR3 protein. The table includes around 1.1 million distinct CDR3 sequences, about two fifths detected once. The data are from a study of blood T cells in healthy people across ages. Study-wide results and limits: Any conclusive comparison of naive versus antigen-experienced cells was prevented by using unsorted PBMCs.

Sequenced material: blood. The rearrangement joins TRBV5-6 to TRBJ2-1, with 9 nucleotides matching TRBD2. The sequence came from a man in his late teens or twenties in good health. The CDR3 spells CASSLVLAGPAYNEQFF. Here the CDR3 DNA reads TGTGCCAGCAGCTTGGTTCTAGCGGGGCCAGCCTACAATGAGCAGTTCTTC.